These 9 T cell receptor beta chains were all obtained from the same sample, sequenced in a study of T cells in Graves' hyperthyroidism and ophthalmopathy (dated by TCRdb to between 2019 and 2020). Library preparation employed multiplex PCR. Data came from an Illumina HiSeq 2000. The TCR beta CDR3 regions were amplified from the RNA transcripts. The TCR CDR3 was subjected to a first round of RT-PCR using the HTBI primer set and the Qiagen OneStep RT-PCR kit. TCRdb took the public reads, trimmed them with fastp at Q25, ran MiXCR for clone calling and kept in-frame beta chains. All rows with the same CDR3 protein become a single entry with the most common DNA and genes. In all, the sample holds 250,000 or so distinct CDR3 sequences, and 16% of those were seen once. The top ten hold 28% of the sample. The sample consisted of blood. All receptors come from a woman aged 18-30 years with Graves' ophthalmopathy.

This clonotype was detected many times. The chain joins TRBV6-1 to TRBJ2-2; 7 bases align to TRBD2. The CDR3 loop spans 16 amino acids. CDR1 and CDR2 from the germline V gene are MNHNS and SASEGT. V shed 4 bases and J 5 bases; nucleotides not matched to a gene: 10. DNA for the CDR3: TGTGCCAGCAGTGCCGTGGGGAGGGGTAAAACCGGGGAGCTGTTTTTT. This sequence encodes CASSAVGRGKTGELFF.

This clonotype was observed at least ten times. This sequence joins TRBV7-2 and TRBJ2-5; possibly TRBD1 or TRBD2 for D (6 bases each). Trimming removed 1 base from V and 5 bases from J, with 17 bases in between. CDR3 length: 16 amino acids. The V gene's germline CDR1 is SGHTA and CDR2 FQGNSA. The CDR3: CASSLGLGGRLETQYF. The DNA of the CDR3 is TGTGCCAGCAGCTTAGGGCTCGGGGGCCGTTTGGAGACCCAGTACTTC.

This clonotype has a count of ten or more. The gene calls are TRBV2 and TRBJ1-1; no clear D. The germline V and J ends were trimmed by 0 bases and 11 bases, with 13 bases remaining between them. This CDR3 is 13 amino acids long. Germline CDR1 and CDR2: SNHLY and FYNNEI. CDR3 sequence (DNA): TGTGCCAGCAGTGAAGCGCTAACGATTATGGCTTTCTTT. The encoded protein is CASSEALTIMAFF. Complete variable domain (other parts from reference TRBV2 and TRBJ1-1): EPEVTQTPSHQVTQMGQEVILRCVPISNHLYFYWYRQILGQKVEFLVSFYNNEISEKSEIFDDQFSVERPDGSNFTLKIRSTKLEDSAMYFCASSEALTIMAFFGQGTRLTVV.

This clonotype was counted at least ten times. The J gene is TRBJ2-1, the V gene TRBV20-1, with 12 bases identical to TRBD2. V lost 5 bases to trimming and J lost 7 bases; unmatched junction nucleotides: 6. The CDR3 runs 14 residues. Germline V lookup: CDR1 DFQATT, CDR2 SNEGSKA (reference sequence). CDR3 sequence: CSAETSGSYNEQFF. The CDR3 nucleotides are TGCAGTGCTGAGACTAGCGGGAGTTATAATGAGCAGTTCTTC.

This clonotype was observed at least ten times. This chain uses TRBV20-1 with TRBJ2-2; TRBD2 matches at 12 bases. With 1 base clipped from V and 4 bases from J, the junction kept 4 bases outside the gene matches. The CDR3 contains 16 residues. Germline loops: CDR1 DFQATT, CDR2 SNEGSKA (reference sequence). The CDR3 sequence: CSARATSGGFTGELFF. The CDR3 DNA follows: TGCAGTGCTAGAGCGACTAGCGGGGGTTTCACCGGGGAGCTGTTTTTT.

Comment on this clonotype: This may stem from a read error, because a much larger clone lies one nucleotide away. This chain joins TRBV29-1 and TRBJ1-1; D not resolved. Trimming shortened V by 4 bases and J by 1 base, and 7 bases separated the two germline ends. Germline CDR1 and CDR2: SQVTM and ANQGSEA. The CDR3 covers 12 residues. The CDR3 spells CSVAVSNTEAFF. The CDR3 nucleotides read TGCAGCGTTGCCGTGTCGAACACTGAAGCTTTCTTT.

This chain uses TRBV7-2 with TRBJ2-3; 13 bases are a match to TRBD2. The CDR3 loop spans 15 amino acids. Germline V lookup: CDR1 SGHTA, CDR2 FQGNSA. Trimming cost V 6 bases and J 2 bases; bases outside gene matches: 2. The CDR3 here is CASRTSGGTTDTQYF. The CDR3 nucleotides read TGTGCCAGCAGGACTAGCGGGGGGACCACAGATACGCAGTATTTT.

This clonotype was picked up many times. The chain has TRBV11-3 and TRBJ1-2; D unresolved. CDR1 and CDR2 (germline): SGHNT, YENEEA. The CDR3 consists of 14 residues. V was pared by 4 bases and J by 5 bases, with 14 bases between. DNA of the CDR3: TGTGCCAGCAGCTCCCCCACCATCGGATATGGCTACACCTTC. It codes for CASSSPTIGYGYTF.

This clonotype has ten or more counts. Written as DNA, the CDR3 is TGTGCCAGCAGTGTTACAGTCCAGTCCGCTAACTATGGCTACACCTTC. It codes for CASSVTVQSANYGYTF. The chain couples TRBV6-1 to TRBJ1-2; no clear D gene. This CDR3 contains 16 residues. V shed 4 bases and J shed 0 bases, with 15 bases lying between them. Looked up from germline, CDR1 is MNHNS and CDR2 is SASEGT.